The clone carrying this T cell receptor (beta chain) was observed once. This sample is part of a study of blood T cell repertoires in COVID-19. Study-wide context: There were acute and convalescent COVID-19 samples, and they came from the United States, Italy and Spain. The analysed material was cDNA or gDNA that came from T cells, B-cell-depleted T cells, or PBMCs.

Original processing notes: Using reference gene primer amplification, nucleated cell counts were estimated. Method: immunoSEQ multiplex PCR; TCRdb's copy keeps in-frame clones and lacks some. The DNA gave D and trimming, while V, J and clone size come from that table. This table has about 180,000 clones, approximately 86% appearing once. CDR1 is SGHRS, CDR2 YFSETQ, per germline. Deletions cut 0 bases from V and 4 bases from J, with 7 bases between. The CDR3 runs to 13 residues. The sample consisted of peripheral blood. The TCR sequence derives from a man aged 50-59 years with active or convalescent COVID-19. The chain carries TRBV5-1 and TRBJ1-1; D is uncertain. The CDR3 bases are TGCGCCAGCAGCTTGGGGGGAGGCACTGAAGCTTTCTTT. Protein sequence: CASSLGGGTEAFF.